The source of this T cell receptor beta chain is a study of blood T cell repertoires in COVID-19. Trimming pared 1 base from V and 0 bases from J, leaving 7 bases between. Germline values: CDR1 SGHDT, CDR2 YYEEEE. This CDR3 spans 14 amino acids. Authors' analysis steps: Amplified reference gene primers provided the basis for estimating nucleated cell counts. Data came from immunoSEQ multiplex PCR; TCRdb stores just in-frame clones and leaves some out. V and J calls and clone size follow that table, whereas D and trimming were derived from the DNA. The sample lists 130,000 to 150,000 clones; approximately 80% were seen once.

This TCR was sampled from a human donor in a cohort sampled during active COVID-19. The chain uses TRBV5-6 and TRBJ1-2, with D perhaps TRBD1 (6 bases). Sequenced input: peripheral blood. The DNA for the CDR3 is TGTGCCAGCAGCTTGAGGGACACTAACTATGGCTACACCTTC. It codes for CASSLRDTNYGYTF. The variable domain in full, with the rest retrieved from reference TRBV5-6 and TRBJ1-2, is DAGVTQSPTHLIKTRGQQVTLRCSPKSGHDTVSWYQQALGQGPQFIFQYYEEEERQRGNFPDRFSGHQFPNYSSELNVNALLLGDSALYLCASSLRDTNYGYTFGSGTRLTVV.